The 10 T cell receptor beta chains below come from one sample, sequenced in a study of CD4 and CD8 cells across lung adenocarcinoma regions. TCRdb passed the PCR reads through MiXCR, listing each CDR3 protein once. Of approximately 3,100 distinct CDR3 sequences in the sample, more than 55% were seen once. The specimen sequenced was CD8+ T cells from the margin of a lung tumor. These receptors all stem from a female donor with lung adenocarcinoma. The CD4 and CD8 labels of this study may be unreliable.

This chain uses TRBV6-1 with TRBJ1-1, with D maybe TRBD1 (5 bases). V was shortened by 4 bases and J by 4 bases, with 10 bases between the two germline ends. Germline V gene data show CDR1 as MNHNS and CDR2 as SASEGT. CDR3 length: 13 residues. CDR3 sequence (DNA): TGTGCCAGCAGTGCGGAGGGGAGCACTGAAGCTTTCTTT. Translation: CASSAEGSTEAFF.

The gene calls are TRBV7-3 and TRBJ2-5; D perhaps matches TRBD1 (6 bases). This CDR3 has 13 amino acids. The V and J ends lost 5 bases and 3 bases respectively, with 10 bases between them. Germline V lookup: CDR1 SGHTA, CDR2 FQGTGA. This CDR3 reads CASSPGQKETQYF. In DNA form, the CDR3 reads TGTGCCAGCAGCCCCGGACAGAAAGAGACCCAGTACTTC.

Comment on this clonotype: One end of the junction fails to match germline, which may point to a read error. This CDR3 is CVSRGNPARAEAFF. The CDR3 DNA reads TGTGTCAGCAGAGGTAACCCGGCGAGGGCTGAAGCTTTCTTT. This chain links TRBV6-1 with TRBJ1-1, with D uncertain. Germline values: CDR1 MNHNS, CDR2 SASEGT. The CDR3 is made up of 14 amino acids.

Comment on this clonotype: A junction end diverges from the germline sequence, so it may reflect a read error. This sequence joins TRBV29-1 and TRBJ2-5; D is perhaps TRBD2 (5 bases). The CDR3 runs 14 residues. Germline V CDR1 and CDR2: SQVTM, ANQGSEA. The CDR3 DNA reads as TGCAGGGGCCAAAGTGGCGGAGGCACAGATACGCAGTACTTT. This sequence encodes CRGQSGGGTDTQYF. Full variable domain (missing parts from reference TRBV29-1 and TRBJ2-5): SAVISQKPSRDICQRGTSLTIQCQVDSQVTMMFWYRQQPGQSLTLIATANQGSEATYESGFVIDKFPISRPNLTFSTLTVSNMSPEDSSIYLCRGQSGGGTDTQYFGPGTRLLVL.

This chain joins TRBV12-3 or TRBV12-4 and TRBJ1-2; D possibly corresponds to TRBD1 (6 bases). This CDR3 is 11 amino acids long. Trimming pared 5 bases from V and 7 bases from J, leaving 8 bases between. CDR3 DNA sequence: TGTGCCAGCAGTCCAGGGGCTGGCTACACCTTC. Amino acids: CASSPGAGYTF.

V is TRBV10-1 and J is TRBJ1-1; the match to TRBD1 covers 8 bases. CDR3 length equals 13 residues. Germline CDR1 reads WNHNN; CDR2 reads SYGVQD (reference sequence). J was trimmed by 12 bases and V by 7 bases; bases with no gene match: 13. CDR3 sequence (DNA): TGCGCCAGCACCGAGAGCAGGGACAGGAGGACTTTCTTT. It specifies CASTESRDRRTFF.

The chain joins TRBV6-5 to TRBJ2-2, with D unclear. V gave up 6 bases and J gave up 6 bases, with 11 bases separating them. Germline V gene data show CDR1 as MNHEY and CDR2 as SVGAGI. CDR3 length equals 13 residues. The CDR3 loop is CASRYSLAGELFF. The CDR3 DNA reads as TGTGCCAGCAGATATTCTTTGGCCGGGGAGCTGTTTTTT.

This clonotype was recorded only once. The rearrangement links TRBV7-8 to TRBJ2-5, with D unresolved. The J call may be incorrect, as the DNA end agrees better with TRBJ2-7. Per the germline V gene, CDR1 is SGHVS and CDR2 is FQNEAQ. There are 11 residues in the CDR3. CDR3 nucleotides: TGTGCCAGCAGCTCGGATGGCGAGCAGTACTTC. It encodes CASSSDGEQYF.

This clonotype is large within its sample. The rearrangement links TRBV24-1 to TRBJ2-1; TRBD1 aligns across 7 bases. This CDR3 has 14 amino acids. V lost 9 bases, J lost 3 bases, and 7 bases stayed unmatched. The germline gives CDR1 KGHDR, CDR2 SFDVKD. The CDR3 here is CATADREVYNEQFF. The CDR3 nucleotides are TGTGCCACCGCTGACAGGGAAGTCTACAATGAGCAGTTCTTC.

This clonotype was observed a handful of times. The chain combines TRBV7-6 with TRBJ2-5; maybe TRBD1 (6 bases). Germline-derived CDR1 and CDR2 are SGHVS and FNYEAQ. The CDR3 contains 14 residues. V was trimmed by 5 bases and J by 6 bases, leaving 16 bases between them. The CDR3 bases are TGTGCCAGCAGCCTAAGGGGGAGTCGGAAGACCCAGTACTTC. The encoded protein is CASSLRGSRKTQYF.